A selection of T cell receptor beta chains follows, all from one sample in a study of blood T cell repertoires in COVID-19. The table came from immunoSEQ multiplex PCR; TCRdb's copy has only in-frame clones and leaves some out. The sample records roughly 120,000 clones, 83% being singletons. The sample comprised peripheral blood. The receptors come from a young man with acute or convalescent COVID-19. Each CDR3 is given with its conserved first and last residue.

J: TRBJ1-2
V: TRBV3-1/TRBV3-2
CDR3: CASSLLGASGYTF

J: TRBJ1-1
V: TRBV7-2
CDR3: CASSFGGGGLPEAFF

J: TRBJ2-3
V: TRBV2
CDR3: CASSEGGGASTDTQYF

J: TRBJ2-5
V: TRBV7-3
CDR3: CASSLKGGETQYF

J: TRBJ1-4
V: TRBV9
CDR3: CASSVGGHLNEKLFF

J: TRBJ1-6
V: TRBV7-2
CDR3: CASSLLRGNSPLHF

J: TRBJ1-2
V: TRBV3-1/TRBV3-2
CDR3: CASSLTPGQGAHGYTF

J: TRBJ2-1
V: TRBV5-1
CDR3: CASSLGGYNEQFF

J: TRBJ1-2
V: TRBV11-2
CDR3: CASSLGGEGGYTF

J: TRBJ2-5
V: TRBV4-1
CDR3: CASSQTLGGETQYF

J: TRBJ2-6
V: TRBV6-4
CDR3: CASSDSHSGRPGANVLTF

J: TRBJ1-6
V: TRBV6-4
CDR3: CASSHTTGGRSPLHF

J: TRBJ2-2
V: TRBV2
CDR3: CASSELATGELFF

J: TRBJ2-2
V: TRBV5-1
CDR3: CASSWDRANTGELFF

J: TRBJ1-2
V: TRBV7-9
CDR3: CASSSTGGYGYTF

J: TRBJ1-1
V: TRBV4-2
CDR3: CASSQERTEAFF

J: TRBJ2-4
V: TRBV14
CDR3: CASSQSGAKNIQYF